This T cell receptor beta chain was obtained from a study of CD8+ T cells in alopecia areata. Looking at the study overall: Treated patients received severity scores based on the percentage of scalp area affected.

Extracted from the samples, RNA was reverse transcribed into cDNA to serve as the sequencing template. Measured with immunoSEQ multiplex PCR; TCRdb has only the in-frame clones, and not every one. Among under 300,000 clones listed, 60% were seen once. Concerning this clone itself: Its target is not known.

Whole-study findings and limits: While patients received tofacitinib, many expanded lesional clones remained present in scalp and blood.

The treatment denotes: oral pan-JAK inhibitor, 5-10 mg twice daily. Germline lookup yields CDR1 SGHDT and CDR2 YYEEEE. The CDR3 has 12 amino acids. Trimming shortened V by 4 bases and J by 5 bases, and 9 bases separated the two germline ends. The material sequenced was CD4+ T cells sorted from blood, taken around week 54, from a patient treated with tofacitinib. V is TRBV5-6 and J is TRBJ1-1; D possibly corresponds to TRBD1 (6 bases). This sequence was found in a human donor with alopecia areata. CDR3 loop: CASSPRGTEAFF. DNA of the CDR3: TGTGCCAGCAGCCCGAGGGGGACTGAAGCTTTCTTT.